This T cell receptor (beta chain) was captured by sequencing in a study of early T cells in non-severe SARS-CoV-2 infection. On the study more broadly: Sequencing of unsorted whole blood was done on bulk RNA, leaving chains unpaired. Broader study findings: VDJdb matching, biased toward anti-spike CD8 responses, missed private and CD4 specificities.

This clonotype was seen at least ten times. Its antigen is as yet unknown. Unique molecular identifiers (one per individual cDNA molecule) were attached. A single record per CDR3 protein comes from TCRdb applying MiXCR to the 5' RACE reads. The sample contains approximately 40,000 distinct CDR3 sequences, 11% of which appear only once. Sequencing was carried out using whole blood. The clonotype comes from an adult who was a healthcare worker with PCR-confirmed SARS-CoV-2 infection or an uninfected control (not recorded which).

This CDR3 reads CASSESQSTGELFF. The DNA for the CDR3 is TGTGCCAGCAGTGAAAGTCAAAGCACCGGGGAGCTGTTTTTT. The rearrangement joins TRBV2 to TRBJ2-2; D is unresolved. CDR1 is SNHLY, CDR2 FYNNEI, per germline. The CDR3 length is 14 residues. The ends were cut back, 2 bases at V and 4 bases at J, with 8 bases in the middle. The whole variable domain, remainder taken from reference TRBV2 and TRBJ2-2, is EPEVTQTPSHQVTQMGQEVILRCVPISNHLYFYWYRQILGQKVEFLVSFYNNEISEKSEIFDDQFSVERPDGSNFTLKIRSTKLEDSAMYFCASSESQSTGELFFGEGSRLTVL.